This TCR beta chain was retrieved from a study of blood T cell repertoires in COVID-19. The CDR3 is 17 residues long. This clone has more than one count but fewer than ten. Original methodology: It was from reference gene primer amplification that nucleated cell counts were estimated. Sequencing was performed with immunoSEQ multiplex PCR; in TCRdb, only in-frame clones are kept and a portion is missing. The V and J calls and the clone size are those of that table, but D and trimming were determined from the DNA. This table has 150,000 to 190,000 clones, more than 65% appearing once. V and J are TRBV21-1 and TRBJ2-7; the D segment call TRBD2 is taken from the table without a DNA check. TRBV21-1 is labeled a pseudogene. The sample comprised peripheral blood. The clonotype comes from a woman in her 50s with acute or convalescent COVID-19. The CDR3 DNA reads TGTGCCAGCAGCAAAGCGCGGGGGACCCCTAGCTCCTACGAGCAGTACTTC. Translated: CASSKARGTPSSYEQYF.